This T cell receptor (beta chain) comes out of a study of T cell responses to AZD1222 COVID-19 vaccine. General observations from the study: Nearly half of unique spike-specific TCRs reportedly avoided B.1.351 and B.1.1.7 mutated regions.

TCRdb's copy holds only in-frame clones and misses some; the assay was immunoSEQ multiplex PCR. The sample comprises more than 80,000 clones, 75% to 90% of which are singletons, and 2% to 2.5% rests with the top ten. In its sample, this clone was seen once. Antigen: not known. CDR3 length equals 13 residues. Germline V lookup: CDR1 MNHNY, CDR2 SVGAGI (reference sequence). V was pared by 6 bases and J by 2 bases, with 1 base of the junction left unmatched. This sequence joins TRBV6-6 and TRBJ1-3; TRBD1 matches at 7 bases. The sample here was peripheral blood, taken 28 days after the second AZD1222 dose. This receptor was obtained from an adult who received the AZD1222 COVID-19 vaccine. The CDR3 DNA reads as TGTGCCAGCAGGGGGACAGCTGGAAACACCATATATTTT. Protein: CASRGTAGNTIYF.